The clone carrying this T cell receptor beta chain was picked up a small number of times. From germline, CDR1 is SGHRS and CDR2 YFSETQ. This CDR3 has 18 residues. The V and J ends lost 3 bases and 7 bases, in that order; junction bases with no gene match: 15. These data belong to a study of T-cell memory formation after mild COVID-19. TCRdb analysed the 5' RACE reads with MiXCR anew, one entry per CDR3 protein. The data hold tens of thousands of distinct CDR3 sequences, with approximately 13% observed a single time. Sequences were obtained from PBMCs or a T cell subset sorted from them (not recorded which). The rearrangement joins TRBV5-1 to TRBJ2-1, with 11 positions matching TRBD2. This receptor was taken from an adult woman who had mild COVID-19 (a few samples of this study predate the infection). Cell type and time point are not known. The CDR3 nucleotides are TGCGCCAGCAGCTCCTCACAACTAGCGGGGGTTACAATGAATGAGCAGTTCTTC. It is translated as CASSSSQLAGVTMNEQFF.